These 15 T cell receptor beta chains originate from one sample sequenced in a study of shared clonotypes between healthy human individuals. The repertoire was sequenced with immunoSEQ multiplex PCR; TCRdb's copy has only in-frame clones and lacks some. The sample shows approximately 1.1 million clones, around 82% of them seen only once. The sequencing sample was made of memory CD4+ T cells from PBMCs. Subset described: CD45RA-negative fraction. These TCRs come from a man between 18 and 35 years old in good health. Some clones in this sample may be carry-over from other donors' samples.

The gene calls are TRBV28 and TRBJ2-6, with D perhaps TRBD1 or TRBD2 (5 bases each). The CDR3 has 17 residues. Germline lookup yields CDR1 MDHEN and CDR2 SYDVKM. Trimming stripped 7 bases from V and 1 base from J, with 17 bases between. This CDR3 is CASNIGTTGSGANVLTF. CDR3 DNA sequence: TGTGCCAGCAACATCGGGACCACGGGGTCTGGGGCCAACGTCCTGACTTTC.

The table lists this clone with many counts. This chain joins TRBV27 and TRBJ2-1; the match to TRBD2 covers 11 bases. The junction had 2 bases not matched to a gene; V was cut back by 6 bases and J by 4 bases. Germline values: CDR1 MNHEY, CDR2 SMNVEV (reference sequence). This CDR3 contains 14 residues. CDR3 protein: CASRLAGGYNEQFF. CDR3 DNA sequence: TGTGCCAGCAGATTAGCGGGAGGGTACAATGAGCAGTTCTTC.

Concerning this clone itself: The same CDR3 also results from other DNA sequences found in this sample. V gene TRBV28 combines with J gene TRBJ2-7, with D possibly TRBD1 on 5 matching bases. With 4 bases removed from V and 4 bases from J, the gap between germline ends came to 8 bases. Germline lookup yields CDR1 MDHEN and CDR2 SYDVKM. The CDR3 is 12 amino acids. CDR3 sequence: CASSSRVYEQYF. The CDR3 bases are TGTGCCAGCAGTTCCAGGGTTTACGAGCAGTACTTC. The variable domain in full, completed from reference TRBV28 and TRBJ2-7, reads DVKVTQSSRYLVKRTGEKVFLECVQDMDHENMFWYRQDPGLGLRLIYFSYDVKMKEKGDIPEGYSVSREKKERFSLILESASTNQTSMYLCASSSRVYEQYFGPGTRLTVT.

The chain is built from TRBV4-2 and TRBJ2-1; D call uncertain. Germline CDR1 reads LGHNA; CDR2 reads YNFKEQ. V lost 1 base and J 6 bases, leaving 4 bases between the germline ends. There are 12 residues in the CDR3. The CDR3 reads CASSQVSNEQFF. For the CDR3, the DNA is TGTGCCAGCAGCCAAGTCAGCAATGAGCAGTTCTTC.

The rearrangement links TRBV6-5 to TRBJ2-3, with 8 bases lining up with TRBD2. V lost 6 bases, J lost 5 bases, and 10 bases stayed unmatched. Germline CDR1 and CDR2: MNHEY and SVGAGI. The length of the CDR3 is 15 residues. The CDR3 DNA reads TGTGCCAGCAGAAGGGCCCGGAGCGGGGGAGATACGCAGTATTTT. Its protein product is CASRRARSGGDTQYF.

This clone was seen at least ten times. As DNA, the CDR3 is TGTGCAAGTCGCTTAGGACTGGGACAACAGCCCCAGCATTTT. Translated: CASRLGLGQQPQHF. This chain joins TRBV12-2 and TRBJ1-5; the D call TRBD1 from the table was never checked on the DNA. TRBV12-2 is annotated as a pseudogene. The CDR3 runs to 14 residues.

This clone has at least ten counts. The V gene is TRBV7-2, the J gene TRBJ2-6; the match to TRBD1 covers 7 bases. The V gene end was trimmed by 2 bases and the J gene end by 2 bases; junction bases not matched to a gene: 9. The germline V gene has CDR1 SGHTA and CDR2 FQGNSA. This CDR3 is built from 18 residues. The CDR3 coding sequence is TGTGCCAGCAGCTTATCCTCTCTCACAGGGGCTGGGGCCAACGTCCTGACTTTC. Translating gives CASSLSSLTGAGANVLTF.

This clone was counted once. V and J are TRBV25-1 and TRBJ2-2; D call uncertain. Per germline, CDR1 MGHDK and CDR2 SYGVNS. V gave up 2 bases and J gave up 2 bases, with 9 bases separating them. The CDR3 covers 15 residues. The CDR3 region has the DNA TGTGCCAGCAGTGAAAGACCCTACAACACCGGGGAGCTGTTTTTT. Encoded protein: CASSERPYNTGELFF. Based on the CDR3 plus reference TRBV25-1 and TRBJ2-2, the full variable domain is EADIYQTPRYLVIGTGKKITLECSQTMGHDKMYWYQQDPGMELHLIHYSYGVNSTEKGDLSSESTVSRIRTEHFPLTLESARPSHTSQYLCASSERPYNTGELFFGEGSRLTVL.

This clone showed up just once. This rearrangement joins TRBV4-1 to TRBJ2-5, with 12 positions matching TRBD2. The CDR3 totals 16 residues. The V gene's germline CDR1 is MGHRA and CDR2 YSYEKL. With 0 bases clipped from V and 4 bases from J, the junction kept 3 bases outside the gene matches. Here the CDR3 reads CASSQELAGGAETQYF. The CDR3 nucleotides read TGCGCCAGCAGCCAAGAGCTAGCGGGAGGGGCAGAGACCCAGTACTTC.

On this clone itself: Other DNA sequences of this sample code for an identical CDR3. The chain recombines TRBV10-3 with TRBJ2-7, with a possible D match to TRBD1 (6 bases). The CDR3 sequence is 13 residues long. The V end lost 2 bases, the J end lost 3 bases, and 8 bases lay between the germline ends. CDR1 is ENHRY, CDR2 SYGVKD, per germline. In DNA form, the CDR3 reads TGTGCCATCAGTGAGACAGGGAGCTACGAGCAGTACTTC. Encoded protein: CAISETGSYEQYF.

As regards this clone: This sample also contains other DNA sequences that code for the same CDR3. The chain carries TRBV19 and TRBJ1-5; TRBD1 matches at 7 bases. The CDR3 extends over 14 amino acids. The junction had 2 bases not matched to a gene; V was cut back by 3 bases and J by 3 bases. Germline V CDR1 and CDR2: LNHDA, SQIVND (reference sequence). The CDR3 spells CASSIRGFNQPQHF. The CDR3 coding sequence is TGTGCCAGTAGTATCAGGGGGTTCAATCAGCCCCAGCATTTT.

The chain joins TRBV10-3 to TRBJ1-1; D is unresolved. The germline V gene encodes CDR1 ENHRY and CDR2 SYGVKD. The ends were cut back, 4 bases at V and 8 bases at J, with 11 bases in the middle. The CDR3 length is 12 residues. The CDR3 coding sequence is TGTGCCATCAGTGTTCAGGACCGCGAAGCTTTCTTT. The encoded protein is CAISVQDREAFF.

Remarks on this clone: Being one base from a much bigger clone, this may be a read error. The sample carries other DNA sequences with the same CDR3. This sequence joins TRBV5-4 and TRBJ2-3; D is uncertain. CDR1 and CDR2 from the germline V gene are SGHNT and YYREEE (reference sequence). V lost 0 bases to trimming and J lost 0 bases, with 2 bases between them. The CDR3 extends over 13 amino acids. CDR3 coding DNA: TGTGCCAGCAGCTTGGCAAGCACAGATACGCAGTATTTT. It specifies CASSLASTDTQYF.

This chain uses TRBV7-3 with TRBJ2-1, with 12 bases that match TRBD2. Germline trimming cut 0 bases from V and 10 bases from J; bases unmatched to any gene: 10. CDR3 size: 17 residues. Germline lookup yields CDR1 SGHTA and CDR2 FQGTGA. Here the CDR3 DNA reads TGTGCCAGCAGCTTAACCCTCATGACTAGCGGGAGAGGCGAGCAGTTCTTC. It translates to CASSLTLMTSGRGEQFF.

A single count supports this clone. This chain links TRBV4-1 with TRBJ2-6; D is unclear. CDR1 is MGHRA, CDR2 YSYEKL, per germline. V was cut by 0 bases and J by 7 bases, with 13 bases left in between. The CDR3 is 16 amino acids. CDR3 loop: CASSQDTGSLANVLTF. The CDR3, as DNA: TGCGCCAGCAGCCAAGATACGGGCTCTCTCGCCAACGTCCTGACTTTC.